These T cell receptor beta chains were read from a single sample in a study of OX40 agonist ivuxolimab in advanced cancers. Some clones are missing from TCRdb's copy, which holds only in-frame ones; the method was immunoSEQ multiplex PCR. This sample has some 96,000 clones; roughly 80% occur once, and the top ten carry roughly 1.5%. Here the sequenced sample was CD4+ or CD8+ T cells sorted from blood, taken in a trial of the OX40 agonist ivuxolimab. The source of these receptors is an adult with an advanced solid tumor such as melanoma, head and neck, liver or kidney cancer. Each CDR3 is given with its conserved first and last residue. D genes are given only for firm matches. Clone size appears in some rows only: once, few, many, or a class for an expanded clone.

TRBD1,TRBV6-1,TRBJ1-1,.,CAGGQGMNTEAFF,TGTGCCGGCGGACAGGGGATGAACACTGAAGCTTTCTTT
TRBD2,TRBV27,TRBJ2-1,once,CASSFGLAPHNEQFF,TGTGCCAGCAGTTTCGGACTAGCGCCCCACAATGAGCAGTTCTTC
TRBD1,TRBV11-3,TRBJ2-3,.,CASSLAGQGNTQYF,TGTGCCAGCAGCTTAGCGGGACAGGGCAATACGCAGTATTTT
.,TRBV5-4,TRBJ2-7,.,CASSLGLSPGSEQYF,TGTGCCAGCAGCTTAGGCCTTTCCCCCGGCTCCGAGCAGTACTTC
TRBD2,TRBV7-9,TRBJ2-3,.,CASSPSTSGYTDTQYF,TGTGCCAGCAGCCCTTCGACTAGCGGTTACACAGATACGCAGTATTTT
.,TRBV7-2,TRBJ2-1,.,CASSLAGSYNEQFF,TGTGCCAGCAGCTTAGCTGGGTCCTACAATGAGCAGTTCTTC
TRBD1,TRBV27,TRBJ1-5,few,CASNPQGGDRANQPQHF,TGTGCCAGCAATCCCCAGGGGGGGGACAGGGCAAATCAGCCCCAGCATTTT
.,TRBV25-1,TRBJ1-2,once,CASSPGLLRNGYTF,TGTGCCAGCAGTCCGGGACTCCTAAGGAATGGCTACACCTTC
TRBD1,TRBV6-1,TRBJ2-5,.,CASSEGQGGRRRKTQYF,TGTGCCAGCAGTGAAGGACAGGGCGGTCGTCGGAGAAAGACCCAGTACTTC
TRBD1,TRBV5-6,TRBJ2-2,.,CASSQQGGNTGELFF,TGTGCCAGCAGCCAACAGGGGGGAAACACCGGGGAGCTGTTTTTT
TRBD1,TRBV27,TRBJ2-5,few,CASSPSRTGGRETQYF,TGTGCCAGCAGTCCCTCCCGGACAGGGGGTAGGGAGACCCAGTACTTC
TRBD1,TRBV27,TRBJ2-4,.,CASSDRGLAKNIQYF,TGTGCCAGCAGTGACAGGGGGCTAGCCAAAAACATTCAGTACTTC
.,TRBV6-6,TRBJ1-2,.,CASSYRPQTPNYGYTF,TGTGCCAGCAGTTACCGGCCCCAAACGCCTAACTATGGCTACACCTTC
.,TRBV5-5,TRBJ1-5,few,CASSLEQTSNQPQHF,TGTGCCAGCAGCTTGGAACAAACAAGCAATCAGCCCCAGCATTTT
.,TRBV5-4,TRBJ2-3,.,CASSFRQTRKGDTQYF,TGTGCCAGCAGCTTTAGACAAACAAGGAAGGGAGATACGCAGTATTTT
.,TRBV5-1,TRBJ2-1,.,CASSLRVGGAASYNEQFF,TGCGCCAGCAGCTTGAGGGTCGGAGGGGCGGCATCCTACAATGAGCAGTTCTTC
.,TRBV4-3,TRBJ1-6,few,CASSQGGSSYNSPLHF,TGCGCCAGCAGCCAGGGCGGGAGCTCCTATAATTCACCCCTCCACTTT
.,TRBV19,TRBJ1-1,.,CASTPDRITEAFF,TGTGCCAGTACGCCCGACAGAATCACTGAAGCTTTCTTT
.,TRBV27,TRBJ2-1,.,CASSPYRARSNYNEQFF,TGTGCCAGCAGTCCTTACAGGGCTCGGAGCAACTACAATGAGCAGTTCTTC
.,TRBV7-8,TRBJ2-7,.,CASSAPGSYEQYF,TGTGCCAGCAGCGCTCCTGGCAGTTACGAGCAGTACTTC
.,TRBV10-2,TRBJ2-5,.,CASSPKETQYF,TGCGCCAGCAGTCCGAAAGAGACCCAGTACTTC
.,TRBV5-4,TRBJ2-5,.,CASSLAGQLYQETQYF,TGTGCCAGCAGCTTGGCCGGGCAGCTATACCAAGAGACCCAGTACTTC
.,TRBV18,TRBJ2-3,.,CASSPLQRAGTDTQYF,TGTGCCAGCTCTCCTCTCCAGCGGGCTGGCACAGATACGCAGTATTTT
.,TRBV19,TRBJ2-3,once,CASTPRMGGTQYF,TGTGCCAGTACCCCAAGGATGGGGGGCACGCAGTATTTT
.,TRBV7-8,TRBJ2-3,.,CASSSGGGGTDTQYF,TGTGCCAGCAGCTCTGGGGGCGGGGGCACAGATACGCAGTATTTT
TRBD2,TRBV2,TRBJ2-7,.,CASSESRLSGRAREQYF,TGTGCCAGCAGTGAATCGCGACTTAGCGGGAGGGCCCGCGAGCAGTACTTC
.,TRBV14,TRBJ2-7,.,CASSQVRTYEQYF,TGTGCCAGCAGCCAAGTAAGGACCTACGAGCAGTACTTC
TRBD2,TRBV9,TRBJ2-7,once,CASSAGTSGAGEQYF,TGTGCCAGCAGCGCCGGGACTAGCGGGGCGGGAGAGCAGTACTTC
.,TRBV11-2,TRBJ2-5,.,CASSLDGSNQETQYF,TGTGCCAGCAGCTTAGATGGGTCCAACCAAGAGACCCAGTACTTC
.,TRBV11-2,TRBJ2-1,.,CASSNRATNEQFF,TGTGCCAGCAGCAACCGGGCCACTAATGAGCAGTTCTTC
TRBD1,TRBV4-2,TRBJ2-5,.,CASSQSGQGDFQETQYF,TGTGCCAGTAGCCAGTCGGGACAGGGAGATTTTCAAGAGACCCAGTACTTC
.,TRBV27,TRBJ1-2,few,CASSSGGVPGRTF,TGTGCCAGCAGTTCTGGGGGGGTACCGGGACGCACCTTC
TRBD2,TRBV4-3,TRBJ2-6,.,CASSQNVGGGSGANVLTF,TGCGCCAGCAGCCAAAACGTCGGGGGGGGCTCTGGGGCCAACGTCCTGACTTTC
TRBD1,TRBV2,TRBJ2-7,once,CASRDRGYEQYF,TGTGCCAGCAGAGACAGGGGTTACGAGCAGTACTTC
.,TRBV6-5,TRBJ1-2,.,CASKPTGNPYGYTF,TGTGCCAGCAAGCCCACAGGGAATCCCTATGGCTACACCTTC
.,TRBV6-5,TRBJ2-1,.,CASSTGTPYNEQFF,TGTGCCAGCAGTACCGGGACGCCATACAATGAGCAGTTCTTC
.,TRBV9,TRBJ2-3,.,CASSVAPQNTQYF,TGTGCCAGCAGCGTAGCCCCGCAAAATACGCAGTATTTT
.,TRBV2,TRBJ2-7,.,CASVALQRVYEQYF,TGTGCCAGCGTCGCCCTCCAGCGGGTTTACGAGCAGTACTTC
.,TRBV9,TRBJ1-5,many,CASSAQSGNQPQHF,TGTGCCAGCAGCGCGCAGTCGGGCAATCAGCCCCAGCATTTT
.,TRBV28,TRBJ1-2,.,CASSLTGGNYGYTF,TGTGCCAGCAGTTTAACTGGGGGCAACTATGGCTACACCTTC
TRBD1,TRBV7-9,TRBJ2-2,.,CASSQRGPGELFF,TGTGCCAGCAGCCAGAGGGGGCCCGGGGAGCTGTTTTTT
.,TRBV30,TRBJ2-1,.,CAWFRTSPYNEQFF,TGTGCCTGGTTCCGGACCAGCCCCTACAATGAGCAGTTCTTC
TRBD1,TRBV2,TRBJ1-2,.,CASSGDSYGYTF,TGTGCCAGCAGTGGGGACAGCTATGGCTACACCTTC
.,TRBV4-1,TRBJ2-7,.,CASSPGRTGAYEQYF,TGCGCCAGCAGCCCAGGTAGGACGGGAGCCTACGAGCAGTACTTC
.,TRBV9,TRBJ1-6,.,CASSVDPDSNSPLHF,TGTGCCAGCAGCGTAGATCCGGACAGCAATTCACCCCTCCACTTT
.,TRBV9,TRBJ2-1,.,CASSVGGGDNEQFF,TGTGCCAGCAGCGTAGGTGGGGGAGACAATGAGCAGTTCTTC
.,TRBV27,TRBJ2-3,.,CANEDNPCTDTQYF,TGTGCCAATGAGGACAACCCCTGCACAGATACGCAGTATTTT